The source of this T cell receptor beta chain is a study of cytomegalovirus exposure and HLA in healthy donors (dated by TCRdb to 2017 to 2019). General notes on the study: According to a later analysis, one platform produced both the approximately 110 validation repertoires and the roughly 650 repertoires of the first cohort. The aim of the study was to test whether cataloging public T cell receptors could identify signatures of past pathogen exposure. Along with the roughly 670-subject first cohort, a separate validation cohort of over 90 different subjects was used. To predict cytomegalovirus infection status, the study combined high-throughput TCR immunosequencing, statistical association of individual TCRs with disease status, and machine learning. Study-level results and caveats: Subsequent analysis determined that TCRs grouped into clusters in the first cohort also showed a tendency toward co-occurrence across the 120 validation repertoires, and 85% to 95% of cluster scores exceeded 0. In the study, roughly 160 TCR beta chains were listed as associated with cytomegalovirus. Most TCR sequences were observed very rarely across donors, whereas some public TCRs were present in many individuals. The classifier was reported to diagnose cytomegalovirus status with high specificity and sensitivity in both the original cohort and the validation cohort. Three of the identified cytomegalovirus-associated TCR beta chains were confirmed in vitro to be specific for cytomegalovirus antigens. It was suggested by the authors that the approach could potentially be generalized to other disease states and immunological phenotypes. A later analysis had no HLA typing for the validation cohort, so co-occurrence there was scored across all 110 or so repertoires.

From a lookup of the germline V gene, CDR1 and CDR2 are SNHLY and FYNNEI. Counted from cysteine to phenylalanine, this CDR3 has 16 amino acids. The kept DNA is CDR3 alone, 48 bases in frame from the first base. From V the trimming removes 1 base and from J it removes 8 bases, while the gene matches leave 8 bases of the junction unaccounted for. Separate from the roughly 650-subject first cohort, the validation cohort of 90 to 150 subjects was the group to which the donors belonged. With regard to this clone: What this receptor recognizes is not known. Per-base quality was not reported, and no clone a single base away is much larger than it.

Libraries came from the immunoSEQ multiplex PCR assay. In the original analysis: A statistical classification framework was built to diagnose cytomegalovirus status from the catalog of TCR beta chain sequences. The table was pulled from immuneACCESS by TCRdb, which kept in-frame rearrangements only. Such tables lose some clones; where checked, under half of the loss comes from unresolved V genes, and the rest has no known cause. The D gene and trimming were derived from the DNA, and the V and J assignments and clone size from that table. Counted in this sample were 300,000 to 450,000 clones; roughly 88% of them appeared once. Roughly 0.82% of the sample is in the top ten clones.

The chain is assembled from TRBV2 and TRBJ1-2, with 12 bases in between that match TRBD1. This receptor was obtained from a woman younger than 35 in good health and CMV-seronegative. The sample taken for sequencing was PBMCs. The DNA sequence is given as TGTGCCAGCAGTGAAGACCATGCTGGGACAGGGGGCGGCTACACCTTC. Protein translation: CASSEDHAGTGGGYTF. With the rest looked up from the reference TRBV2 and TRBJ1-2 genes rather than sequenced, the full variable domain is EPEVTQTPSHQVTQMGQEVILRCVPISNHLYFYWYRQILGQKVEFLVSFYNNEISEKSEIFDDQFSVERPDGSNFTLKIRSTKLEDSAMYFCASSEDHAGTGGGYTFGSGTRLTVV.